This T cell receptor (beta chain) was retrieved from a study of shared clonotypes between healthy human individuals. Researchers partitioned CD4+ cells into CD45RA+ naive and CD45RA-negative memory subsets. Study-level findings and limits: Among donors, the sharing of clonotypes was expected to be influenced by sequencing depth.

The CDR3 runs to 15 residues. With V trimmed by 10 bases and J by 0 bases, 4 bases remained unmatched. Germline V gives CDR1 MNHEY, CDR2 SVGAGI. It was about 210 ng DNA, about 30,000 T cell genomes, that sorted-subset replicate PCRs used. Sequenced by immunoSEQ multiplex PCR; TCRdb stores in-frame clones only, minus some. The sample has some 900,000 clones, less than 85% seen once. Note on this clone: The antigen remains undetermined.

This chain links TRBV6-5 with TRBJ2-6; 9 bases align to TRBD1. The source material was memory CD4+ T cells sorted from blood. Documented subset: CD45RA-negative fraction. The source of this sequence is a man between 18 and 35 years old in good health. CDR3 sequence: CATGQGHSGANVLTF. The CDR3 DNA reads as TGTGCCACGGGACAGGGACACTCTGGGGCCAACGTCCTGACTTTC.